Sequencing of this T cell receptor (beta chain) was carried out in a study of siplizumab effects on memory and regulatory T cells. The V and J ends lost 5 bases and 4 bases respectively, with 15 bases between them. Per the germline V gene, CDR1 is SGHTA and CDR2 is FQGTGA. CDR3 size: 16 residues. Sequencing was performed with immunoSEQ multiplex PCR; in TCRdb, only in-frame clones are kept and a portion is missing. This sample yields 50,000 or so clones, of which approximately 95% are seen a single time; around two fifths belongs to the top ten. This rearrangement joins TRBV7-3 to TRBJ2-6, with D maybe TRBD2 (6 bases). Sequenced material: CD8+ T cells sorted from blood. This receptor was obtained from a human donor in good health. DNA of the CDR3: TGTGCCAGCAGCCACCCCCGGGGGACCGGGGCCAACGTCCTGACTTTC. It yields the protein CASSHPRGTGANVLTF.